Each of the 19 T cell receptor beta chains below was sequenced from the same sample in a study of tumor-infiltrating lymphocytes in primary liver carcinoma. A constant-region primer served to make TCR beta cDNA from around 500 ng total RNA. Libraries of TCR beta came from three nested multiplex PCR rounds with slightly modified ARM-PCR. Amplification in the first two PCR rounds was performed using TRBV1-TRBV30 forward primers and a C-beta reverse primer for approximately 10 cycles each. TCRdb processed the multiplex PCR reads anew with MiXCR; each CDR3 protein has one entry. Counted here are roughly 70,000 distinct CDR3 sequences, roughly two thirds occurring once; the ten biggest clones make up about 40%. It was from about 19-30 mg of unsorted bulk tissue that RNA and DNA were co-extracted. The sequencing sample was made of liver tumor tissue from sampling region 4. Subset reported: tumor region T4, right-lateral pole. The receptors come from a man aged 35 to 55 with primary liver carcinoma and hepatitis B virus infection.

This sequence joins TRBV4-2 and TRBJ2-7, with D possibly TRBD2 on 5 matching bases. The V end was cut by 0 bases, the J end by 3 bases, with 12 bases between. CDR1 is LGHNA and CDR2 is YNFKEQ in the germline V gene. The CDR3 has 15 residues. CDR3 coding DNA: TGTGCCAGCAGCCAAGATGAGGAGAGCGGCTACGAGCAGTACTTC. Translating gives CASSQDEESGYEQYF.

Concerning this clonotype: Because it lacks the conserved phenylalanine or tryptophan at the end, this CDR3 is likely a read error. The chain couples TRBV10-3 to TRBJ2-2; no clear D. V lost 7 bases, J lost 1 base, and 16 bases lay in between. Germline CDR1 and CDR2: ENHRY and SYGVKD. This CDR3 has 16 residues. Here the CDR3 reads CAIMWAEGGNTGELFC. The DNA of the CDR3 is TGTGCCATCATGTGGGCAGAAGGTGGGAACACCGGGGAGCTGTTTTGT.

Remarks on this clonotype: A clone one base away is much larger, so this may be a read error. CDR3 amino acids: CTAGGAEGELFF. The CDR3 coding sequence is TGTACCGCGGGAGGAGCCGAGGGGGAGCTGTTTTTT. The V gene is TRBV10-3, the J gene TRBJ2-2, with 8 positions matching TRBD2. Germline-derived CDR1 and CDR2 are ENHRY and SYGVKD. The CDR3 loop spans 12 amino acids.

Comment on this clonotype: One end of the junction is discordant with germline, which a read error may explain. The chain has TRBV5-1 and TRBJ1-1; D not certain. This CDR3 region has 14 residues. In germline, CDR1 is SGHRS, CDR2 YFSETQ. The CDR3 reads CASSLDGTNNEAFF. CDR3 DNA: TGCGCCAGCAGCTTGGACGGCACGAACAATGAAGCTTTCTTT. The full variable domain, completed using reference TRBV5-1 and TRBJ1-1, is KAGVTQTPRYLIKTRGQQVTLSCSPISGHRSVSWYQQTPGQGLQFLFEYFSETQRNKGNFPGRFSGRQFSNSRSEMNVSTLELGDSALYLCASSLDGTNNEAFFGQGTRLTVV.

As regards this clonotype: The conserved closing phenylalanine or tryptophan is absent in this CDR3, likely reflecting a read error. The CDR3 DNA sequence: TGCGCCAGCAGGCGAACAGGGTCTGGGCAGCCCCAGCATTAT. This gives the protein CASRRTGSGQPQHY. V and J are TRBV6-1 and TRBJ1-5; possibly TRBD1 for D (6 bases). Germline CDR1 MNHNS, CDR2 SASEGT. The CDR3 extends over 14 amino acids.

Concerning this clonotype: The conserved phenylalanine or tryptophan normally closing the CDR3 is absent here, so this likely arose from a read error. The chain uses TRBV6-2 or TRBV6-3 and TRBJ2-5, with 14 positions matching TRBD2. Germline V CDR1 and CDR2: MNHEY, SVGEGT. With 6 bases clipped from V and 8 bases from J, the junction kept 14 bases outside the gene matches. This CDR3 is built from 17 residues. Here the CDR3 reads CASSERTSGRTEITQYS. CDR3 nucleotide sequence: TGTGCCAGCAGCGAAAGGACTAGCGGGAGGACCGAAATAACCCAGTACTCC.

To note about this clonotype: One base away lies a much larger clone, so this may be a sequencing read error. The V gene is TRBV10-3, the J gene TRBJ2-4; no clear D gene. CDR3 length: 15 amino acids. Germline V gene sequence: CDR1 ENHRY, CDR2 SYGVKD. This chain's CDR3 is CAIGDNLKAKNIQYF. In DNA form, the CDR3 reads TGTGCCATCGGTGACAACTTGAAAGCCAAAAACATTCAGTACTTC.

As for this clonotype: One end of the junction fails to match germline, which may point to a read error. CDR3: CAWSVGTSGPNTGELFF. For the CDR3, the DNA is TGTGCCTGGAGTGTAGGGACTAGCGGTCCGAACACCGGGGAGCTGTTCTTT. The rearrangement joins TRBV30 to TRBJ2-2, with 11 bases that match TRBD2. The CDR3 sequence is 17 residues long. Germline loops: CDR1 GTSNPN, CDR2 SVGIG (reference sequence).

Points on this clonotype: A junction boundary mismatches the germline segment, possibly from a read error. The chain couples TRBV7-8 to TRBJ2-2; 7 bases map to TRBD2. The CDR3 consists of 16 residues. Germline V gene lookup returns CDR1 SGHVS and CDR2 FQNEAQ. The CDR3 region is CASSFAGVLNTRELLF. The CDR3 DNA follows: TGTGCCAGCAGCTTTGCGGGAGTCTTGAACACCAGGGAACTGCTTTTT.

Details on this clonotype: The junction shows a germline mismatch at one end, possibly a read error. The V gene is TRBV30, the J gene TRBJ2-3; D may match TRBD1 or TRBD2 (5 bases each). Germline V gives CDR1 GTSNPN, CDR2 SVGIG (reference sequence). The CDR3 has 12 residues. The CDR3 loop is CAWRGVMDTHYF. CDR3 coding DNA: TGTGCCTGGAGGGGGGTCATGGATACGCATTATTTT.

The V call is TRBV15, the J call TRBJ2-5; TRBD1 matches at 9 bases. CDR3 length: 15 residues. The V segment lost 4 bases and the J segment 7 bases; nucleotides outside the gene matches: 10. Germline lookup yields CDR1 LNHNV and CDR2 YYDKDF (reference sequence). The DNA of the CDR3 is TGTGCCACCAGCAACTTGACAGGGGGTGAAGGGACCCAGTACTTC. Protein sequence: CATSNLTGGEGTQYF. Looking up the rest from reference TRBV15 and TRBJ2-5 gives the full variable domain: DAMVIQNPRYQVTQFGKPVTLSCSQTLNHNVMYWYQQKSSQAPKLLFHYYDKDFNNEADTPDNFQSRRPNTSFCFLDIRSPGLGDTAMYLCATSNLTGGEGTQYFGPGTRLLVL.

The rearrangement links TRBV6-2 or TRBV6-3 to TRBJ2-7; 7 bases match TRBD2. With 6 bases clipped from V and 2 bases from J, the junction kept 10 bases outside the gene matches. The CDR3 is 15 amino acids. Per the germline V gene, CDR1 is MNHEY and CDR2 is SVGEGT. The CDR3 protein is CASSLAGVSTYEQYF. The CDR3 coding sequence is TGTGCCAGCAGCCTGGCGGGAGTTTCAACCTACGAGCAGTACTTC.

This clonotype was recorded a few times. One junction end disagrees with the germline gene, perhaps due to a read error. The chain employs TRBV6-1 and TRBJ1-5; D possibly corresponds to TRBD1 (5 bases). Germline loops: CDR1 MNHNS, CDR2 SASEGT. The CDR3 covers 15 residues. The CDR3 loop reads CASIEGQGQNQPQHF. The CDR3 DNA is TGTGCCAGCATTGAAGGGCAGGGCCAAAATCAGCCCCAGCATTTT.

Remarks on this clonotype: Without the conserved terminal phenylalanine or tryptophan, this CDR3 likely stems from a read error. The DNA is omitted, as the CDR3 cannot be located on it reliably, and the CDR3 follows TCRdb's listing. This chain connects TRBV11-1 to TRBJ2-5; the table's D call, TRBD2, was not checked against the DNA. The germline CDR1 and CDR2 sequences are SGHAT and FQDESV (reference sequence). Ends included, the CDR3 has 14 residues. This CDR3 is CASSGLVEVETQYY.

Note on this clonotype: A read error may account for a junction end that differs from germline. This sequence joins TRBV30 and TRBJ2-5; D gene unclear. Germline-derived CDR1 and CDR2 are GTSNPN and SVGIG (reference sequence). This CDR3 has 12 residues. CDR3 sequence (DNA): TGTGCCTCGAGTGAGAGCCTAGAGACCCATTACTTC. Translating it yields CASSESLETHYF.

A word on this clonotype: A much bigger clone sits one base away, suggesting this may be a read error. This rearrangement joins TRBV11-2 to TRBJ2-5, with D perhaps assigned TRBD1 or TRBD2 (5 bases each). The CDR3 runs 13 residues. CDR1 SGHAT and CDR2 FQNNGV come from the germline V gene. The CDR3 nucleotides are TGTGACAGCAGCTTAGATATCGGGGACCGCGAATACTTC. Translation gives CDSSLDIGDREYF.

The V and J genes are TRBV11-2 and TRBJ2-7; a possible D gene is TRBD1 (5 bases). CDR1 SGHAT and CDR2 FQNNGV come from the germline V gene. The CDR3 is 11 residues long. CDR3 amino acids: CTSTKGVEQYF. In DNA form, the CDR3 reads TGTACAAGCACAAAAGGGGTTGAGCAGTACTTC.

This rearrangement joins TRBV14 to TRBJ1-2, with D uncertain. The length of the CDR3 is 17 residues. V gave up 2 bases and J gave up 4 bases, with 20 bases separating them. Germline CDR1 reads SGHDN; CDR2 reads FVKESK. CDR3 in DNA: TGTGCCAGCAGCCAACGACATCACCCTCAAGTGCCCTATGGCTACACCTTC. As protein: CASSQRHHPQVPYGYTF.

At least ten counts were recorded for this clonotype. V is TRBV11-2 and J is TRBJ2-7; the match to TRBD2 covers 12 bases. The CDR3 has 16 amino acids. Unmatched junction bases numbered 3, after V lost 3 bases and J lost 0 bases. Germline-derived CDR1 and CDR2 are SGHAT and FQNNGV. The CDR3 is CASSLRTSGVSYEQYF. CDR3 bases: TGTGCCAGCAGCTTGCGGACTAGCGGGGTCTCCTACGAGCAGTACTTC.